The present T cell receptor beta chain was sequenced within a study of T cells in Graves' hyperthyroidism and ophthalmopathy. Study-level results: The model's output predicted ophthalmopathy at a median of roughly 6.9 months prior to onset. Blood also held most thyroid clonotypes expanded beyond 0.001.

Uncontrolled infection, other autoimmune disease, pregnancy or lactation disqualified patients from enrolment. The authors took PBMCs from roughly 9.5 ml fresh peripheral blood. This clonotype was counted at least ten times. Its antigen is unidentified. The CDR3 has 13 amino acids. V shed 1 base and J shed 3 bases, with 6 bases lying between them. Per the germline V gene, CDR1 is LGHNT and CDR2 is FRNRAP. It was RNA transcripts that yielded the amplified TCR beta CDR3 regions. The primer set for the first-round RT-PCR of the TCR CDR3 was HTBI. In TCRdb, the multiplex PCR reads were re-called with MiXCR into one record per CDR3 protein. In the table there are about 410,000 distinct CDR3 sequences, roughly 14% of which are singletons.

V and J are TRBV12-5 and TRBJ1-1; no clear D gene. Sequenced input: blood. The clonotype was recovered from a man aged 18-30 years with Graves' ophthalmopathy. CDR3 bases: TGTGCTAGTGGTTTGGAACCCGACACTGAAGCTTTCTTT. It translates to CASGLEPDTEAFF. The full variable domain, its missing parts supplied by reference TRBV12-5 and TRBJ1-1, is DARVTQTPRHKVTEMGQEVTMRCQPILGHNTVFWYRQTMMQGLELLAYFRNRAPLDDSGMPKDRFSAEMPDATLATLKIQPSEPRDSAVYFCASGLEPDTEAFFGQGTRLTVV.